This T cell receptor beta chain is drawn from a study of cytomegalovirus exposure and HLA in healthy donors. Study-wide points: Researchers reported in a later analysis that common viral pathogens appeared linked to several top clusters. Highly shared sequence variants in one cluster were likely a sequencing artifact.

CDR3 length: 12 residues. Between the trimmed V and J ends, which lost 4 bases and 6 bases, there was a span of 10 bases. CDR1 and CDR2 (germline): MGHRA, YSYEKL. The PCR employed 60 Vbeta primers together with 13 Jbeta primers. The table came from immunoSEQ multiplex PCR; TCRdb's copy has only in-frame clones and leaves some out. Its listing shows some 67,000 clones. Concerning this clone itself: The antigen remains unidentified.

The V gene is TRBV4-1, the J gene TRBJ2-7; a possible D gene is TRBD2 (6 bases). This sequence originates from a woman aged 25 to 39 in good health and CMV-seronegative. The sequencing sample was made of PBMCs. CDR3 in amino acids: CASSRMEGEQYF. In DNA, the CDR3 is TGCGCCAGCAGCCGTATGGAGGGCGAGCAGTACTTC.